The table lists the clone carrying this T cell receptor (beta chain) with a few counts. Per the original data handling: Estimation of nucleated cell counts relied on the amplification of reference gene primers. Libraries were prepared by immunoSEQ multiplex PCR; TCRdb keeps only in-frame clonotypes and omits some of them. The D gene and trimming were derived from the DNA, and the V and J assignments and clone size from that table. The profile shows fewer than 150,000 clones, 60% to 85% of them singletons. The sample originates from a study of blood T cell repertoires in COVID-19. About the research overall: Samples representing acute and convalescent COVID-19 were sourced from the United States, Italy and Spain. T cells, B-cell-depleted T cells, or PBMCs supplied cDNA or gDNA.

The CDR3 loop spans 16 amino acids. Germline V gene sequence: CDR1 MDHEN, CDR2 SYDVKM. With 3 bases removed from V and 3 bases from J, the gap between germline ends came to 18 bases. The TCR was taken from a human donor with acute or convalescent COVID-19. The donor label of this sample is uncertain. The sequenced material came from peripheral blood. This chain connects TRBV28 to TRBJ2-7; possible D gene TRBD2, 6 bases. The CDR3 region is CASSFPTLEGYYEQYF. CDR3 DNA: TGTGCCAGCAGTTTCCCCACTTTGGAGGGATACTACGAGCAGTACTTC.